This T cell receptor (beta chain) was found in a study of cytomegalovirus exposure and HLA in healthy donors. For the study at large: In a previous analysis, 100 million to 140 million unique TCR beta sequences were found from 150 million to 200 million T cells. Study-wide findings and caveats: TCR beta chain V- and J-gene trimming was linked, in a later analysis, to a missense variant in DCLRE1C. In vitro work confirmed that three CMV-associated chains recognize CMV antigens.

PCR amplification relied on 60 Vbeta primers (plus 13 Jbeta primers). In the authors' methods: A later analysis counted around 74 million unique TCR beta chains, 10 million to 12 million shared. TCRdb keeps only in-frame clones here, not all; method: immunoSEQ multiplex PCR. V, J and clone size reflect that table, while D and trimming were determined from the DNA. The sample records about 190,000 clones, more than 70% being singletons. On this clone itself: What it binds is unknown.

Trimming stripped 1 base from V and 5 bases from J, with 17 bases between. Germline values: CDR1 MNHNS, CDR2 SASEGT. This CDR3 comprises 16 residues. The sample taken for sequencing was PBMCs. The J gene is TRBJ2-5, the V gene TRBV6-1; TRBD2 is a possible D gene (6 bases). The origin of this receptor is a woman between 40 and 50 years old in good health and CMV-seronegative. CDR3 loop: CASSEGTNLEGETQYF. The CDR3 coding sequence is TGTGCCAGCAGTGAAGGGACAAACTTGGAGGGGGAGACCCAGTACTTC.